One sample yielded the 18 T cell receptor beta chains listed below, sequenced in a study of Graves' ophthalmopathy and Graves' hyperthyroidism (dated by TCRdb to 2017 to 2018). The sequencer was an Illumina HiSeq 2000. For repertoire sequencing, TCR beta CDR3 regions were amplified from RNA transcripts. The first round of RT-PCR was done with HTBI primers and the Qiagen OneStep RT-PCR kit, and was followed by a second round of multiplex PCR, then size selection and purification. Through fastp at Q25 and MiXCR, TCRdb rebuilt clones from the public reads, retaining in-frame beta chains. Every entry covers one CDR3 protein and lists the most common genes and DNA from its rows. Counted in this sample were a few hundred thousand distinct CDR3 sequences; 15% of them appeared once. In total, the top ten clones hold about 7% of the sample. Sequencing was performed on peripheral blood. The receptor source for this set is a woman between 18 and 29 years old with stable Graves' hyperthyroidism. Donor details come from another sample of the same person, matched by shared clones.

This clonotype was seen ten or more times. The CDR3 DNA is TGTGCCAGCAGTGTGCGAATGGGCGGCTACACCTTC. Encoded protein: CASSVRMGGYTF. The rearrangement uses TRBV28 and TRBJ1-2, with D unclear. Germline V gene sequence: CDR1 MDHEN, CDR2 SYDVKM. Trimming cost V 5 bases and J 8 bases, with 12 bases left between them. This CDR3 has 12 amino acids.

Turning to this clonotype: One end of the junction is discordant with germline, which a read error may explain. The CDR3 sequence: CASGLGSGESYDQYF. The DNA for the CDR3 is TGTGCTAGTGGTTTAGGTAGCGGGGAGTCGTACGATCAGTACTTC. The chain has TRBV12-5 and TRBJ2-7; 8 bases are a match to TRBD2. Germline-derived CDR1 and CDR2 are LGHNT and FRNRAP. This CDR3 region has 15 residues.

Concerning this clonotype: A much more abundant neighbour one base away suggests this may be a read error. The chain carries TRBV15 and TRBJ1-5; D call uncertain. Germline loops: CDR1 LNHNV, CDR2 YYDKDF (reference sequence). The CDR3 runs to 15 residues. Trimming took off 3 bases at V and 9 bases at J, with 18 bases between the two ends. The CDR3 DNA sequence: TGTGCCACCAGCAGGGCCCCTACGCTCGATCGGCCCCAGCATTTT. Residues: CATSRAPTLDRPQHF.

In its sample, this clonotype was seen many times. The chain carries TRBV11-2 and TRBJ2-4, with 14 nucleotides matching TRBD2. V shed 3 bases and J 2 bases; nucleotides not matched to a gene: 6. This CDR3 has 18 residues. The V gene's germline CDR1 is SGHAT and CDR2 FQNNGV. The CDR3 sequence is CASSLTSGGAFPKNIQYF. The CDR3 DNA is TGTGCCAGCAGCTTGACTAGCGGGGGGGCCTTTCCCAAAAACATTCAGTACTTC.

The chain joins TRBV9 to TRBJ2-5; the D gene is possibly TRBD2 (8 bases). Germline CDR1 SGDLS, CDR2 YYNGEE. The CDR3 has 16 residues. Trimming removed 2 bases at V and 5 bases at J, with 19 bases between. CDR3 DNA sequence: TGTGCCAGCAGCGTTCGGGAGGGGGCATTAGGGGAGACCCAGTACTTC. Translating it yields CASSVREGALGETQYF.

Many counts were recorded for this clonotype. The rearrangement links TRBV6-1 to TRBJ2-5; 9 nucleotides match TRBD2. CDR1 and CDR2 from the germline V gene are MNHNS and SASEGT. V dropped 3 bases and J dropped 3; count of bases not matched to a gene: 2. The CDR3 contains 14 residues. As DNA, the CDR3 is TGTGCCAGCAGTGAGCCTAGCGGGGAAGAGACCCAGTACTTC. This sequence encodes CASSEPSGEETQYF.

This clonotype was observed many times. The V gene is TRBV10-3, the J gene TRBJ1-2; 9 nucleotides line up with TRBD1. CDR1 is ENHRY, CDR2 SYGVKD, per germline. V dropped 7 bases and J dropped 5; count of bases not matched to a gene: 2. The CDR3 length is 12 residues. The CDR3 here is CAIKGTGYGYTF. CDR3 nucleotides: TGTGCCATCAAAGGGACAGGGTATGGCTACACCTTC.

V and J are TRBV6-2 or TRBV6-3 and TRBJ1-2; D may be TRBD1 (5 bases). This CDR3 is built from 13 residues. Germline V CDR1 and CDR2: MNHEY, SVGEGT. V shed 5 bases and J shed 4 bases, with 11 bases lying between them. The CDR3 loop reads CASSARDFYGYTF. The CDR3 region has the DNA TGTGCCAGCAGTGCCCGGGACTTCTATGGCTACACCTTC.

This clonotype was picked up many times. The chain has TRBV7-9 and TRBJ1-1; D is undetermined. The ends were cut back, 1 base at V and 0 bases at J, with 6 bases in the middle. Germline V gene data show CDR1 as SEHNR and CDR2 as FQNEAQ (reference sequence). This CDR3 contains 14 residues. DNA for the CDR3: TGTGCCAGCAGCTTAGGGGAATTGAACACTGAAGCTTTCTTT. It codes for CASSLGELNTEAFF.

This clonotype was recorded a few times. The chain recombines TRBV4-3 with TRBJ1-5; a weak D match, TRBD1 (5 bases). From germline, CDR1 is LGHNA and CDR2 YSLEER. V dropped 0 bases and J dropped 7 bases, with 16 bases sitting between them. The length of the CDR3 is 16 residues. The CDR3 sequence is CASSQERGTERQPQHF. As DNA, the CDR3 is TGCGCCAGCAGCCAAGAGCGGGGGACGGAAAGACAGCCCCAGCATTTT.

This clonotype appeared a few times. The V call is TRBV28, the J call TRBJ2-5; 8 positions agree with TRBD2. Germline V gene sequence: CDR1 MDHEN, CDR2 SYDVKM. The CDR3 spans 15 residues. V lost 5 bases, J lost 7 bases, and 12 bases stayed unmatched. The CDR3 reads CASSPFGGGAGTQYF. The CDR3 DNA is TGTGCCAGCAGTCCCTTCGGGGGGGGCGCGGGGACCCAGTACTTC. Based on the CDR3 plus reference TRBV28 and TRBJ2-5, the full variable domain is DVKVTQSSRYLVKRTGEKVFLECVQDMDHENMFWYRQDPGLGLRLIYFSYDVKMKEKGDIPEGYSVSREKKERFSLILESASTNQTSMYLCASSPFGGGAGTQYFGPGTRLLVL.

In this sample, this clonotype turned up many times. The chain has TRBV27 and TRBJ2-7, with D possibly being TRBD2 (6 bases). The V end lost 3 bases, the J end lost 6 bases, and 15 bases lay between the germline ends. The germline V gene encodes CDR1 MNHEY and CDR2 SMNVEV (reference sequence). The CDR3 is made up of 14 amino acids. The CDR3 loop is CASSFGGKLGEQYF. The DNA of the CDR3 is TGTGCCAGCAGTTTCGGAGGGAAGCTAGGCGAGCAGTACTTC.

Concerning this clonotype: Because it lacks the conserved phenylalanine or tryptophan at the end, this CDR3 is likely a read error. The CDR3 nucleotides are TGTGCCAGCAGTTTTAGCGGGGCCACCGGGGAGCTGTTTGTT. It specifies CASSFSGATGELFV. V gene TRBV6-2 or TRBV6-3 combines with J gene TRBJ2-2; 8 bases align to TRBD2. This CDR3 comprises 14 residues. V shed 4 bases and J 4 bases; nucleotides not matched to a gene: 2. CDR1 MNHEY and CDR2 SVGEGT come from the germline V gene.

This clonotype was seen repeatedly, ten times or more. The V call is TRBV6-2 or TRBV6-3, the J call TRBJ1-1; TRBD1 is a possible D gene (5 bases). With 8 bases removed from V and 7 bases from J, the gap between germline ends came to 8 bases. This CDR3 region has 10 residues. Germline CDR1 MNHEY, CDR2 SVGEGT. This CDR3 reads CASGDGEAFF. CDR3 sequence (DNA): TGTGCCAGCGGGGACGGTGAAGCTTTCTTT.

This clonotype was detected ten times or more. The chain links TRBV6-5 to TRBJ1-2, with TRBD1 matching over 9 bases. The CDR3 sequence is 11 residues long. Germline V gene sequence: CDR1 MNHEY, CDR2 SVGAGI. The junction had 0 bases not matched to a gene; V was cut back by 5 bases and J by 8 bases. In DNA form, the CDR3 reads TGTGCCAGCAGTACAGGGGGCGGCTACACCTTC. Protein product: CASSTGGGYTF.

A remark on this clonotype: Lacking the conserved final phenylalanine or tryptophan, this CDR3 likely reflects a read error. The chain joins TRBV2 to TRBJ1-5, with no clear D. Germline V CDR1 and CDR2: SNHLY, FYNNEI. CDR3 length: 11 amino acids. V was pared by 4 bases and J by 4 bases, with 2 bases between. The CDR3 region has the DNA TGTGCCAGCAGTGCTAATCAGCCCCAGCATGTT. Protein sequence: CASSANQPQHV.

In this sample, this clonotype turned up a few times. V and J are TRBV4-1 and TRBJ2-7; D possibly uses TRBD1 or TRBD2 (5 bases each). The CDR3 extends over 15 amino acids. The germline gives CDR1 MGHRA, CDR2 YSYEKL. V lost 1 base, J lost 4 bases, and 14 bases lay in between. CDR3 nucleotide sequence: TGCGCCAGCAGCCAAGGCTCGGGACCCCTTTACGAGCAGTACTTC. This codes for CASSQGSGPLYEQYF.

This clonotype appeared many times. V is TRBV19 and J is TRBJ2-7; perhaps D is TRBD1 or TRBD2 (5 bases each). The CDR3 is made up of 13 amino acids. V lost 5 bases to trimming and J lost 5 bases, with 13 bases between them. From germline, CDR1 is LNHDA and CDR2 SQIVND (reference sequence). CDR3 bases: TGTGCCAGTAGTGGGGGTCAGTCCAACGAGCAGTACTTC. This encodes CASSGGQSNEQYF.